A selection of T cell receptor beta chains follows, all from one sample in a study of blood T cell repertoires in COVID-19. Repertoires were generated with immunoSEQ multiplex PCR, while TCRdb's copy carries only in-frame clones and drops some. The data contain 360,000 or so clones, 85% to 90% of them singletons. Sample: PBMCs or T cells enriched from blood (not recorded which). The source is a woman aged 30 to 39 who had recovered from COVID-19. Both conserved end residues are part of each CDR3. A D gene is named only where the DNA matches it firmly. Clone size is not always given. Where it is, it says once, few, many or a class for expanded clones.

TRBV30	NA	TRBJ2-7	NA	CAWSPTGGEQYF	TGTGCCTGGAGTCCTACCGGTGGCGAGCAGTACTTC
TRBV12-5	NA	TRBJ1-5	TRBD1	CASGFLSGGYSNQPQHF	TGTGCTAGTGGTTTTCTGTCAGGGGGATATAGCAATCAGCCCCAGCATTTT
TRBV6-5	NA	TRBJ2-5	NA	CASGRQETQYF	TGTGCCAGCGGCCGACAAGAGACCCAGTACTTC
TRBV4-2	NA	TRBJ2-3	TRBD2	CASSQGSGLTDTQYF	TGTGCCAGCAGCCAAGGTAGCGGGCTCACAGATACGCAGTATTTT
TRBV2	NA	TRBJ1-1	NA	CASSPKRMNTEAFF	TGTGCCAGCAGTCCTAAGAGGATGAACACTGAAGCTTTCTTT
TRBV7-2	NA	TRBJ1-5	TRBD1	CASSPGTGLNGPQHF	TGTGCCAGCAGCCCCGGGACAGGGCTCAATGGGCCCCAGCATTTT
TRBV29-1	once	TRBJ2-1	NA	CSVSDEQFF	TGCAGCGTTTCTGATGAGCAGTTCTTC
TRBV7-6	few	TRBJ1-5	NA	CASSFGRGPGQPQHF	TGTGCCAGCAGCTTTGGGAGGGGCCCGGGTCAGCCCCAGCATTTT
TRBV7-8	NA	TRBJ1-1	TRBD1	CASSIHRDRGSTEAFF	TGTGCCAGCAGCATACACCGGGACAGGGGGTCCACTGAAGCTTTCTTT
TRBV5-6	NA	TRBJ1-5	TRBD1	CASSRTGNQPQHF	TGTGCCAGCAGCCGGACAGGGAACCAGCCCCAGCATTTT
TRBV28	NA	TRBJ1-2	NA	CASSPTGPVGYTF	TGTGCCAGCAGCCCCACAGGGCCAGTTGGCTACACCTTC